These T cell receptor beta chains were read from a single sample in a study of cytotoxic CD8 clonotypes in ibrutinib-treated CLL. The repertoire was sequenced with immunoSEQ multiplex PCR; TCRdb's copy has only in-frame clones and lacks some. The sample has about 43,000 clones; 55% to 80% are singletons. Sequencing used PBMCs, obtained after 12 months of ibrutinib treatment. The source is a human donor with chronic lymphocytic leukemia. The conserved cysteine and the conserved F or W are not part of the CDR3 here.

j_call	v_call	cdr3_length	cdr3_aa
TRBJ2-1	TRBV5-4	9	ASSRLNEQF
TRBJ1-1	TRBV29-1	12	SVDNPRGAAEAF
NA	TRBV27	11	ASRSWGPYEQY
TRBJ1-1	TRBV6-1	11	ASTTHRDTEAF
TRBJ2-7	TRBV9	12	ASADGTGGNEQY
TRBJ1-5	TRBV5-5	12	ASSRTGSSQPQH
TRBJ2-1	TRBV10-3	13	AISARDLGQNEQF
TRBJ1-3	TRBV19	9	ASSIGYTIY
TRBJ1-6	TRBV5-1	12	ASSFRVDNSPLH
TRBJ2-2	TRBV5-4	13	ASSPGGDHTGELF
TRBJ2-7	TRBV28	14	ASRTTGARWSYEQY
TRBJ2-2	TRBV7-3	14	ASSRPGGGLTGELF
TRBJ1-5	TRBV7-8	13	ASSPAGMSDQPQH
TRBJ2-1	TRBV2	13	ASSERQSGRSEQF
TRBJ1-1	TRBV5-1	10	ASSLGWSEAF
TRBJ1-2	TRBV7-6	11	ASSLGAGVGYT
TRBJ2-1	TRBV6-6	12	ASSYWGGKDEQF
TRBJ2-2	TRBV2	13	ASSKEGGHTGELF
TRBJ2-7	TRBV28	13	ASSRQAGAQYEQY
TRBJ2-1	TRBV2	14	ASSDYGSGDLNEQF
TRBJ2-1	TRBV2	12	ASSDIGAYNEQF
TRBJ1-2	TRBV7-9	13	ASSSSRGNTYGYT
TRBJ2-5	TRBV19	13	ASSIEGGPTETQY
TRBJ2-7	TRBV14	12	ASSQATGLYEQY
TRBJ1-2	TRBV19	8	ASSPRGYT
TRBJ2-5	TRBV5-8	12	ASSPRRYQETQY
TRBJ2-7	TRBV7-8	12	ASNPGQGAYEQY
TRBJ2-1	TRBV27	15	ASRGLAGLSSYNEQF
TRBJ2-2	TRBV9	15	ASSVDASGGDTGELF
TRBJ1-1	TRBV14	13	ASSQDGNGGREAF
TRBJ1-6	TRBV18	13	ASSPLPTAHSPLH
TRBJ1-1	TRBV19	12	ASSAWTGNTEAF
TRBJ1-6	TRBV7-6	11	ASSLWGNSPLH
TRBJ1-2	TRBV5-1	13	ASSLAGVGNYGYT
TRBJ1-5	TRBV19	14	ASSAGTGRSNQPQH
TRBJ2-1	TRBV7-3	12	ASSLTSGQNEQF
TRBJ1-6	TRBV19	15	ASSSRDRGTYNSPLH
TRBJ2-7	TRBV28	13	ASSLPPTGWVEQY
TRBJ2-7	TRBV4-1	15	ASSLSPLPQGTYEQY